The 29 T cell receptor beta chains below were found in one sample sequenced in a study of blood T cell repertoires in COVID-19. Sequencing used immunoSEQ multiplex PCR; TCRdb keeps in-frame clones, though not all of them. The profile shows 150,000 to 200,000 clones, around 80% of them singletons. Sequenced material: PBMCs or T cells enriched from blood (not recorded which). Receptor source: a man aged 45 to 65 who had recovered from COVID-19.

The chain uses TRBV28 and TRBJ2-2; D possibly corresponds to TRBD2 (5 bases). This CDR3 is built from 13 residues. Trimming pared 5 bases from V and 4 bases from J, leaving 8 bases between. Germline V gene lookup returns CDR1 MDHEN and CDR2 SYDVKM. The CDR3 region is CASSVTSTGELFF. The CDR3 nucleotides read TGTGCCAGCAGTGTCACTAGCACCGGGGAGCTGTTTTTT.

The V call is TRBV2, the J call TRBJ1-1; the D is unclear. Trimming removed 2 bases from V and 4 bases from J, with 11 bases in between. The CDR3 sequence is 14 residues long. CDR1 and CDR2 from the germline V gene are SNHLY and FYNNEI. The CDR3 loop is CASSENGDSTEAFF. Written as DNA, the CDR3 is TGTGCCAGCAGTGAAAACGGAGATTCCACTGAAGCTTTCTTT.

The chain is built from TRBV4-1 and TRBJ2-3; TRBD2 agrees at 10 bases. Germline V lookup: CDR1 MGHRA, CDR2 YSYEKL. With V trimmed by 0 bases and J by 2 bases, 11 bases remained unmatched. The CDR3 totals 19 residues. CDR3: CASSQDRTSGVINTDTQYF. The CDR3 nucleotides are TGCGCCAGCAGCCAAGATAGAACTAGCGGGGTGATAAACACAGATACGCAGTATTTT.

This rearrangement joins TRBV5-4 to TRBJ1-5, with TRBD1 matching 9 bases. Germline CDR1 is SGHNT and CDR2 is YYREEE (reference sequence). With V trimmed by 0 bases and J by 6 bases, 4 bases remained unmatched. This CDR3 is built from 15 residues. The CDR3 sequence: CASSLGTGEGQPQHF. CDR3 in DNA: TGTGCCAGCAGCTTGGGGACAGGGGAGGGTCAGCCCCAGCATTTT.

CDR3 sequence (DNA): TGTGCCAGCAGCCCCGGGACTAGCGGTGTAGAGACCCAGTACTTC. Protein sequence: CASSPGTSGVETQYF. The rearrangement joins TRBV7-9 to TRBJ2-5; TRBD2 matches at 11 bases. The V and J ends lost 5 bases and 4 bases, in that order; junction bases with no gene match: 6. The CDR3 is made up of 15 amino acids. In germline, CDR1 is SEHNR, CDR2 FQNEAQ (reference sequence). The full variable domain, completed using reference TRBV7-9 and TRBJ2-5, is DTGVSQNPRHKITKRGQNVTFRCDPISEHNRLYWYRQTLGQGPEFLTYFQNEAQLEKSRLLSDRFSAERPKGSFSTLEIQRTEQGDSAMYLCASSPGTSGVETQYFGPGTRLLVL.

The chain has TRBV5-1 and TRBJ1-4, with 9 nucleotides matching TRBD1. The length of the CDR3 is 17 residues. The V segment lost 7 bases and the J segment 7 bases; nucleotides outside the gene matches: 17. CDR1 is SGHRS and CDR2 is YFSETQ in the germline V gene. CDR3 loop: CASRGGQGNVGSEKLFF. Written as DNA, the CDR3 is TGCGCCAGCCGGGGGGGACAGGGTAACGTTGGCTCTGAAAAACTGTTTTTT.

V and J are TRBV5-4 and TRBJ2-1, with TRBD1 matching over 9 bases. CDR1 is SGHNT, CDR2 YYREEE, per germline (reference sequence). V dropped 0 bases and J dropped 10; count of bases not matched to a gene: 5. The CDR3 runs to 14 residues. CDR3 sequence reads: CASSLVGQGPEQFF. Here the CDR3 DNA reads TGTGCCAGCAGCTTGGTTGGACAGGGGCCCGAGCAGTTCTTC.

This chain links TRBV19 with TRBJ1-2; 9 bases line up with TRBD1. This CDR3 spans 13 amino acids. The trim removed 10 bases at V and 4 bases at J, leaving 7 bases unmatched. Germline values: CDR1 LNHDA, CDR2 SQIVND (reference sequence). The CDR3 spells CATWGDRAYGYTF. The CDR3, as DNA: TGTGCCACCTGGGGGGACAGGGCCTATGGCTACACCTTC.

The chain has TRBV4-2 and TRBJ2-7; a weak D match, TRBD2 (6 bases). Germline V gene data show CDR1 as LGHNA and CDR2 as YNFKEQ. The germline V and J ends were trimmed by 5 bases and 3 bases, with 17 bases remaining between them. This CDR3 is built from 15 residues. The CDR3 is CASSYELALYYEQYF. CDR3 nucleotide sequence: TGTGCCAGCAGCTATGAACTAGCCCTATACTACGAGCAGTACTTC.

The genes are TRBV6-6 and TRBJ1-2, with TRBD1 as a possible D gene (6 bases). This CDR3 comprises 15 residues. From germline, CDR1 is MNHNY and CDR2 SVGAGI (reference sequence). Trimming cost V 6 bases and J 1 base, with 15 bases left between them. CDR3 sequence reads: CASSTQGPLNYGYTF. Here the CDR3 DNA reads TGTGCCAGCAGCACCCAGGGGCCCCTTAACTATGGCTACACCTTC.

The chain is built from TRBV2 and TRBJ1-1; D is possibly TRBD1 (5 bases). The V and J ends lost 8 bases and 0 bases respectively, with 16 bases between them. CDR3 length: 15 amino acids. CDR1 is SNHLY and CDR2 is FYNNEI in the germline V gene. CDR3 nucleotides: TGTGCCAGCGTACAGGAGATGTCAGTGAACACTGAAGCTTTCTTT. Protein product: CASVQEMSVNTEAFF.

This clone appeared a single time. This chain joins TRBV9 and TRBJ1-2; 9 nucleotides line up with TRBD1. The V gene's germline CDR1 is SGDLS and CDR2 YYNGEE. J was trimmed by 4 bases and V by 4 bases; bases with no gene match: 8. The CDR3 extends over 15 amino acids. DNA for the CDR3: TGTGCCAGCAGCCTCCAGGGGACAGGGCTCTATGGCTACACCTTC. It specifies CASSLQGTGLYGYTF.

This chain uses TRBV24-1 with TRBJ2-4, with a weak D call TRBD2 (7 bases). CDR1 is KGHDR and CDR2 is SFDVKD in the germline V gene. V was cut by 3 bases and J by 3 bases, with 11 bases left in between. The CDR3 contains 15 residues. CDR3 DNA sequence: TGTGCCACCAGTGATGGGGGGGGCGGCAAAAACATTCAGTACTTC. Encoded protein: CATSDGGGGKNIQYF.

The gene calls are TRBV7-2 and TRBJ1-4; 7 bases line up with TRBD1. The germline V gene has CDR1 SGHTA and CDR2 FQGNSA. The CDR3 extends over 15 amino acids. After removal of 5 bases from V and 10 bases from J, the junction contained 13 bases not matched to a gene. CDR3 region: CASSARTGGLGKLFF. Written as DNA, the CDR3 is TGTGCCAGCAGCGCACGGACAGGAGGGTTGGGAAAACTGTTTTTT.

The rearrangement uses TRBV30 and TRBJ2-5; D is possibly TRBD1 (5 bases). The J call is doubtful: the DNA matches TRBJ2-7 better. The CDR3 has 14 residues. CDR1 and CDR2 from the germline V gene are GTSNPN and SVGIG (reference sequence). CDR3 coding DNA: TGTGCCTGGAGTTCGACAGTGAACTCCTACGAGCAGTACTTC. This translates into CAWSSTVNSYEQYF.

The DNA for the CDR3 is TGTGCCAGCAGCTTGGGAGGGACAGCTCGGACCCAGTACTTC. Amino acid sequence: CASSLGGTARTQYF. V usage is TRBV5-6 and J usage is TRBJ2-5; TRBD1 agrees at 7 bases. This CDR3 is built from 14 residues. Germline V gene data show CDR1 as SGHDT and CDR2 as YYEEEE. Trimming at V came to 0 bases and at J to 7 bases, leaving 6 bases not matched to a gene.

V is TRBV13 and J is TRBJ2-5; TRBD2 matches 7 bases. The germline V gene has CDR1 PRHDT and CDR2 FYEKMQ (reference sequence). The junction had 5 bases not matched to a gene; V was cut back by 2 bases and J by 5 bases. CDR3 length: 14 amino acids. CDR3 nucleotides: TGTGCCAGCAGCTTAAGTGATAGCGGGGAGACCCAGTACTTC. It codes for CASSLSDSGETQYF.

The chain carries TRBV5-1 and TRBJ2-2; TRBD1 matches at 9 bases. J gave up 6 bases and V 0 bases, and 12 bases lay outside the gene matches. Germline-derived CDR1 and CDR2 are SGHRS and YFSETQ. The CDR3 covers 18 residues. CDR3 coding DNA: TGCGCCAGCAGCTTGGGAGGGGACAGGGTTTCCAAACCCGGGGAGCTGTTTTTT. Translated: CASSLGGDRVSKPGELFF.

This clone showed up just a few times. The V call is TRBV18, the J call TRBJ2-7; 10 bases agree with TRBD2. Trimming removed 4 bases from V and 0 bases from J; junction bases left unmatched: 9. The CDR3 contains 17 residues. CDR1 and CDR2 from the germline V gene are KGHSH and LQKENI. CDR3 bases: TGTGCCAGCTCACAATCCCCCCTAGCGGGGGCCTCCTACGAGCAGTACTTC. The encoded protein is CASSQSPLAGASYEQYF.

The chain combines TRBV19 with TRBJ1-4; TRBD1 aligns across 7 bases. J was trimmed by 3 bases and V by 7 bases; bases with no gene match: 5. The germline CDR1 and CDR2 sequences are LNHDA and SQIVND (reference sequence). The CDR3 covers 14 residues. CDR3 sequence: CASKFTGANEKLFF. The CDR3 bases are TGTGCCAGTAAATTTACAGGGGCTAATGAAAAACTGTTTTTT.

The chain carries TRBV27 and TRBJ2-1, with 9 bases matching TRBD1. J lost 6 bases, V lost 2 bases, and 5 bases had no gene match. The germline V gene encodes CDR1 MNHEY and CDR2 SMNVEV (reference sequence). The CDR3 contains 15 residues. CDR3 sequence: CASSLIGTGINEQFF. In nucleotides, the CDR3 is TGTGCCAGCAGTTTAATCGGGACAGGGATCAATGAGCAGTTCTTC.

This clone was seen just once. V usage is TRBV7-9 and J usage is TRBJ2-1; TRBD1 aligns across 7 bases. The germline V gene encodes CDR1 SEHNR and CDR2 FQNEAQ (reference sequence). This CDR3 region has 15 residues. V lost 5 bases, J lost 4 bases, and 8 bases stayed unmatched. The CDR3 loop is CASSRPGQLYNEQFF. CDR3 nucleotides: TGTGCCAGCAGCCGCCCGGGACAGCTTTACAATGAGCAGTTCTTC.

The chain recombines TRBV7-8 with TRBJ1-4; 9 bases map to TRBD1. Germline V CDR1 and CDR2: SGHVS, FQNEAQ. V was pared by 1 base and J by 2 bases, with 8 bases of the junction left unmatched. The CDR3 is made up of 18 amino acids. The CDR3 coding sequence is TGTGCCAGCAGCTTAGAAAACAGGGGGCGATCCACTAATGAAAAACTGTTTTTT. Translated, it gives CASSLENRGRSTNEKLFF. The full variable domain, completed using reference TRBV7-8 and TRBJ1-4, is GAGVSQSPRYKVAKRGQDVALRCDPISGHVSLFWYQQALGQGPEFLTYFQNEAQLDKSGLPSDRFFAERPEGSVSTLKIQRTQQEDSAVYLCASSLENRGRSTNEKLFFGSGTQLSVL.

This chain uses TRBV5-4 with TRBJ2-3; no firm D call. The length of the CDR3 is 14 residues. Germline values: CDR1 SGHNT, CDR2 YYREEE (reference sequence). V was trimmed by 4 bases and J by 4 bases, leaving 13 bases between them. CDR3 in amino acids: CASSPGLLPDTQYF. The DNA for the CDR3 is TGTGCCAGCAGCCCAGGCCTTCTCCCAGATACGCAGTATTTT.

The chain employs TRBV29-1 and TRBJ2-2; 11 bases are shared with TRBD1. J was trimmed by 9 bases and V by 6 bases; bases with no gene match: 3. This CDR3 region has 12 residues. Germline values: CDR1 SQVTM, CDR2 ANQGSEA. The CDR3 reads CSVRTGGRELFF. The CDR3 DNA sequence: TGCAGCGTGAGGACAGGGGGCCGGGAGCTGTTTTTT.

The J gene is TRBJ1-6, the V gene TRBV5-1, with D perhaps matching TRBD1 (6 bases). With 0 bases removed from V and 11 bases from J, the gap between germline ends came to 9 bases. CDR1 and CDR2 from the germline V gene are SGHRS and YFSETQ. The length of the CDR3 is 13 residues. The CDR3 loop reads CASSLDRETPLHF. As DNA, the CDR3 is TGCGCCAGCAGCTTGGACAGGGAAACACCCCTCCACTTT.

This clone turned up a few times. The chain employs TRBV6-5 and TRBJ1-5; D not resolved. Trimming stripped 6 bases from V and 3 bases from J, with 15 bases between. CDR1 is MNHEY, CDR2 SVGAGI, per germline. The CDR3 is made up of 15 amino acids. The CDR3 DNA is TGTGCCAGCAGCTACCGACAAGGAATCAATCAGCCCCAGCATTTT. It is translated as CASSYRQGINQPQHF.

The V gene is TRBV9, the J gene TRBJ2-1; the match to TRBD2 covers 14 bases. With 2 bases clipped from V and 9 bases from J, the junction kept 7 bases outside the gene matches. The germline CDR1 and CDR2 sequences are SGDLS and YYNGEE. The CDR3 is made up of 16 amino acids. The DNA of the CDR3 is TGTGCCAGCAGCGTTCCGACTAGCGGGGGGGCTGGTGAGCAGTTCTTC. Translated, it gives CASSVPTSGGAGEQFF.

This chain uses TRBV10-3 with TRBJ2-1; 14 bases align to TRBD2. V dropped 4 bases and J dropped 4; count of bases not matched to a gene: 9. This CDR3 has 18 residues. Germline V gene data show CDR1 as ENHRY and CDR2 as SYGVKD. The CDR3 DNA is TGTGCCATCAGTGGGACTAGCGGGGGGTCAGGTGTTTACAATGAGCAGTTCTTC. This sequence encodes CAISGTSGGSGVYNEQFF.